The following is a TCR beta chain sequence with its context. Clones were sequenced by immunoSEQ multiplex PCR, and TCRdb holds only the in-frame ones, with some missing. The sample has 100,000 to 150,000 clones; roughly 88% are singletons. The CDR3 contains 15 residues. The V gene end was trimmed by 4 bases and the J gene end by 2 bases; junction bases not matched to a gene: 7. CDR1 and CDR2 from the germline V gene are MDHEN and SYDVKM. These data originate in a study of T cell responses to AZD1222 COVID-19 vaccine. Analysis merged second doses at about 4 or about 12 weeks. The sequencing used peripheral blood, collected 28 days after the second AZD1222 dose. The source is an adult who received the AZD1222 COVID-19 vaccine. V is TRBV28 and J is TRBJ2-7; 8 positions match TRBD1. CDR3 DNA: TGTGCCAGCAGTTCCGGGGACAGGACACCCTACGAGCAGTACTTC. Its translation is CASSSGDRTPYEQYF. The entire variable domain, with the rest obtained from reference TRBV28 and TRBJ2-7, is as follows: DVKVTQSSRYLVKRTGEKVFLECVQDMDHENMFWYRQDPGLGLRLIYFSYDVKMKEKGDIPEGYSVSREKKERFSLILESASTNQTSMYLCASSSGDRTPYEQYFGPGTRLTVT.